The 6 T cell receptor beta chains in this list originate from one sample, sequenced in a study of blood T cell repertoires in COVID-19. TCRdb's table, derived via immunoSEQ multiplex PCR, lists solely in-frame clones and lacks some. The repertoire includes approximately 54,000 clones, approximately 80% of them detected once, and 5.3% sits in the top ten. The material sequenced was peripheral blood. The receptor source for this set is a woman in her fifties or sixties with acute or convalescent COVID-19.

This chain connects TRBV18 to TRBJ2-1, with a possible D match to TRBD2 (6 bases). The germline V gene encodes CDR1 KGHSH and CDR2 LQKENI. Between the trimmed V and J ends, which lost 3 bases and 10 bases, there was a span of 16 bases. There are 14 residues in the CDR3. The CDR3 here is CASSPGTLIDEQFF. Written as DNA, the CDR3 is TGTGCCAGCTCACCCGGGACTCTGATAGACGAGCAGTTCTTC.

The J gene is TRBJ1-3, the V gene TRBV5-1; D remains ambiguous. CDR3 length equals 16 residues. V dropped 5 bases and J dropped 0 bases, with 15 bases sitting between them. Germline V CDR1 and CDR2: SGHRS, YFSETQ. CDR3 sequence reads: CASRPDLVGSGNTIYF. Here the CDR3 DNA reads TGCGCCAGCAGACCAGATCTAGTCGGCTCTGGAAACACCATATATTTT.

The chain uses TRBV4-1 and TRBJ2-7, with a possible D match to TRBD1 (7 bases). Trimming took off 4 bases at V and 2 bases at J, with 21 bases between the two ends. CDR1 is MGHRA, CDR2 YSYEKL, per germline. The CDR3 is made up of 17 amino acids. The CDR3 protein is CASSRSAGTDSAYEQYF. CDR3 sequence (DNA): TGCGCCAGCAGCCGAAGTGCGGGGACAGATTCCGCCTACGAGCAGTACTTC.

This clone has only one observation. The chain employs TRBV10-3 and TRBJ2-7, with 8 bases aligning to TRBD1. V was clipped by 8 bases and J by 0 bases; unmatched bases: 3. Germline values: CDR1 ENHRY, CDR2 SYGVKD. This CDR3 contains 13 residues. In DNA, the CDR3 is TGTGCCATCGGACAGGGAAGCTCCTACGAGCAGTACTTC. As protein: CAIGQGSSYEQYF.

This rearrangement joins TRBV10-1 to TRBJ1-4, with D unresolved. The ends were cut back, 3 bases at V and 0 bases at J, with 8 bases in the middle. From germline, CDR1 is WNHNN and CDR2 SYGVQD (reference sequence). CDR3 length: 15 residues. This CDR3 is CASSDGIATNEKLFF. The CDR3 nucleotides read TGCGCCAGCAGTGATGGCATTGCAACTAATGAAAAACTGTTTTTT.

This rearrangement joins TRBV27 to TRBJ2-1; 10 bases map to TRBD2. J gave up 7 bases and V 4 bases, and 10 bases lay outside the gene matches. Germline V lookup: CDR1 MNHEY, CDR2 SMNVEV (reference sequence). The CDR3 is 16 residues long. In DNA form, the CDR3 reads TGTGCCAGCAGTTACTGGAAGCGGGGGGGCCGAAATGAGCAGTTCTTC. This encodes CASSYWKRGGRNEQFF.